Presented here are 21 T cell receptor beta chains from one specimen sequenced in a study of blood T cell repertoires in COVID-19. The table came from immunoSEQ multiplex PCR; TCRdb's copy has only in-frame clones and leaves some out. The sample holds roughly 140,000 clones, roughly 80% seen once. The sequencing sample was made of PBMCs or T cells enriched from blood (not recorded which). The receptors stem from a woman in her forties who had recovered from COVID-19.

The chain combines TRBV5-1 with TRBJ2-5, with 11 positions matching TRBD1. V dropped 1 base and J dropped 3; count of bases not matched to a gene: 5. This CDR3 has 16 residues. The germline V gene has CDR1 SGHRS and CDR2 YFSETQ. CDR3: CASSLLGQGAKETQYF. The CDR3 nucleotides read TGCGCCAGCAGCTTGCTAGGACAGGGGGCCAAAGAGACCCAGTACTTC.

The genes are TRBV19 and TRBJ1-1, with 8 bases lining up with TRBD1. Losses at the gene ends were 4 bases for V and 3 bases for J; bases not matched to a gene: 4. The CDR3 contains 14 residues. CDR1 is LNHDA and CDR2 is SQIVND in the germline V gene (reference sequence). Here the CDR3 reads CASSRQGLDTEAFF. The CDR3 nucleotides are TGTGCCAGTAGTAGACAGGGGTTGGACACTGAAGCTTTCTTT.

The gene calls are TRBV18 and TRBJ2-2; possibly TRBD2 for D (6 bases). CDR3 length equals 16 residues. Germline V gene sequence: CDR1 KGHSH, CDR2 LQKENI. V lost 3 bases to trimming and J lost 0 bases, with 11 bases between them. The CDR3 sequence is CASSPPGGSNTGELFF. The CDR3 bases are TGTGCCAGCTCACCCCCTGGGGGGTCGAACACCGGGGAGCTGTTTTTT.

The rearrangement links TRBV27 to TRBJ2-7; 11 bases map to TRBD1. The CDR3 has 13 amino acids. Germline-derived CDR1 and CDR2 are MNHEY and SMNVEV (reference sequence). The V gene end was trimmed by 7 bases and the J gene end by 6 bases; junction bases not matched to a gene: 5. For the CDR3, the DNA is TGTGCCAGCACCGGACAGGGGGCTATCGAGCAGTACTTC. Amino acids: CASTGQGAIEQYF.

The table lists this clone with a few counts. This sequence joins TRBV7-9 and TRBJ2-2, with a tentative D call TRBD1 (6 bases). Trimming stripped 3 bases from V and 4 bases from J, with 9 bases between. The CDR3 covers 14 residues. The germline gives CDR1 SEHNR, CDR2 FQNEAQ (reference sequence). CDR3 sequence: CASSLDRSTGELFF. CDR3 DNA sequence: TGTGCCAGCAGCTTGGACAGATCCACCGGGGAGCTGTTTTTT.

The chain links TRBV12-3 or TRBV12-4 to TRBJ2-3; 7 bases agree with TRBD1. The CDR3 has 12 residues. Trimming removed 10 bases from V and 5 bases from J; junction bases left unmatched: 6. The CDR3 region is CAIGQVEDTQYF. The CDR3 nucleotides are TGTGCCATAGGACAGGTCGAAGATACGCAGTATTTT.

The rearrangement uses TRBV9 and TRBJ1-2, with D perhaps TRBD1 (6 bases). This CDR3 spans 16 amino acids. Germline-derived CDR1 and CDR2 are SGDLS and YYNGEE. V lost 3 bases, J lost 6 bases, and 21 bases lay in between. The chain's CDR3 is CASSDDRDTANHGYTF. In DNA form, the CDR3 reads TGTGCCAGCAGCGACGACCGGGACACCGCAAACCATGGCTACACCTTC.

The rearrangement uses TRBV13 and TRBJ2-7, with D possibly TRBD2 on 5 matching bases. Germline V gives CDR1 PRHDT, CDR2 FYEKMQ (reference sequence). The CDR3 has 13 amino acids. V was shortened by 0 bases and J by 5 bases, with 8 bases between the two germline ends. CDR3 protein: CASSLGGRDEQYF. CDR3 nucleotides: TGTGCCAGCAGCTTAGGTGGGCGGGACGAGCAGTACTTC.

The V and J genes are TRBV29-1 and TRBJ2-1, with 13 bases identical to TRBD2. The CDR3 consists of 16 residues. Germline trimming cut 5 bases from V and 2 bases from J; bases unmatched to any gene: 6. CDR1 is SQVTM, CDR2 ANQGSEA, per germline. The CDR3 nucleotides are TGCAGCGTTCAAGGACTAGCGGGAGTCACCTACAATGAGCAGTTCTTC. It codes for CSVQGLAGVTYNEQFF.

The rearrangement uses TRBV6-5 and TRBJ1-5; 7 bases map to TRBD1. Germline V gene sequence: CDR1 MNHEY, CDR2 SVGAGI. The CDR3 sequence is 14 residues long. The J segment lost 0 bases and the V segment lost 6 bases, leaving 2 bases of the junction unmatched. The CDR3: CASSNRGSNQPQHF. CDR3 bases: TGTGCCAGCAGCAACAGGGGTAGCAATCAGCCCCAGCATTTT.

This clone was found a few times. The chain recombines TRBV6-1 with TRBJ1-5; D is uncertain. Germline CDR1 MNHNS, CDR2 SASEGT. This CDR3 is built from 15 residues. With 3 bases removed from V and 2 bases from J, the gap between germline ends came to 11 bases. For the CDR3, the DNA is TGTGCCAGCAGTGATAGCCAGCGGGGCAATCAGCCCCAGCATTTT. Its protein is CASSDSQRGNQPQHF.

The chain combines TRBV18 with TRBJ1-1; the D is unclear. Trimming left V 4 bases short and J 1 base short, with 19 bases between. The CDR3 runs to 17 residues. Germline CDR1 is KGHSH and CDR2 is LQKENI. CDR3 sequence reads: CASSQLPDLLQNTEAFF. Written as DNA, the CDR3 is TGTGCCAGCTCACAGCTACCGGACTTACTCCAGAACACTGAAGCTTTCTTT.

This chain joins TRBV18 and TRBJ2-1; no reliable D call. This CDR3 contains 12 residues. The V end was cut by 3 bases, the J end by 3 bases, with 3 bases between. The germline V gene has CDR1 KGHSH and CDR2 LQKENI. CDR3 sequence: CASSPHYNEQFF. In DNA, the CDR3 is TGTGCCAGCTCACCTCACTACAATGAGCAGTTCTTC.

J is TRBJ2-6 and V is TRBV30, with 12 positions matching TRBD1. V shed 7 bases, J shed 2 bases, and the junction held 9 bases outside the gene matches. This CDR3 has 17 amino acids. The germline gives CDR1 GTSNPN, CDR2 SVGIG (reference sequence). CDR3 sequence (DNA): TGTGCCTACCAACCGGGACAGGGGGCTACTGGGGCCAACGTCCTGACTTTC. This sequence encodes CAYQPGQGATGANVLTF.

The V and J genes are TRBV5-4 and TRBJ1-6, with a possible D match to TRBD1 (5 bases). This CDR3 is built from 15 residues. Germline V lookup: CDR1 SGHNT, CDR2 YYREEE (reference sequence). Trimming shortened V by 1 base and J by 4 bases, and 9 bases separated the two germline ends. The CDR3 DNA reads as TGTGCCAGCAGCTTGCCCGGGACTTATAATTCACCCCTCCACTTT. This codes for CASSLPGTYNSPLHF.

This rearrangement joins TRBV19 to TRBJ2-2; 8 nucleotides agree with TRBD1. Unmatched junction bases numbered 2, after V lost 1 base and J lost 4 bases. The CDR3 is made up of 15 amino acids. Looked up from germline, CDR1 is LNHDA and CDR2 is SQIVND (reference sequence). This CDR3 reads CASSIGTGFTGELFF. CDR3 in DNA: TGTGCCAGTAGTATAGGGACAGGGTTCACCGGGGAGCTGTTTTTT.

This chain's CDR3 is CAWSAGGLGTEAFF. The CDR3 DNA sequence: TGTGCCTGGAGTGCGGGGGGCCTAGGCACTGAAGCTTTCTTT. The gene calls are TRBV30 and TRBJ1-1; a possible D gene is TRBD1 (6 bases). The CDR3 extends over 14 amino acids. CDR1 is GTSNPN, CDR2 SVGIG, per germline (reference sequence). Trimming cost V 1 base and J 4 bases, with 13 bases left between them. The complete variable domain, with remaining parts taken from reference TRBV30 and TRBJ1-1, reads SQTIHQWPATLVQPVGSPLSLECTVEGTSNPNLYWYRQAAGRGLQLLFYSVGIGQISSEVPQNLSASRPQDRQFILSSKKLLLSDSGFYLCAWSAGGLGTEAFFGQGTRLTVV.

Here the CDR3 DNA reads TGTGCCAGCAGCGACGGGGGCAATCAGCCCCAGCATTTT. Protein sequence: CASSDGGNQPQHF. V gene TRBV9 combines with J gene TRBJ1-5, with unresolved D. CDR1 and CDR2 (germline): SGDLS, YYNGEE. The CDR3 consists of 13 residues. The V and J ends lost 3 bases and 2 bases respectively, with 6 bases between them. The full variable domain, completed using reference TRBV9 and TRBJ1-5, is DSGVTQTPKHLITATGQRVTLRCSPRSGDLSVYWYQQSLDQGLQFLIQYYNGEERAKGNILERFSAQQFPDLHSELNLSSLELGDSALYFCASSDGGNQPQHFGDGTRLSIL.

V gene TRBV7-2 combines with J gene TRBJ1-1; D is unclear. With 1 base removed from V and 8 bases from J, the gap between germline ends came to 8 bases. The germline CDR1 and CDR2 sequences are SGHTA and FQGNSA. The length of the CDR3 is 12 residues. CDR3 DNA sequence: TGTGCCAGCAGCTTAGGGAGGACCGAAGCTTTCTTT. It is translated as CASSLGRTEAFF.

V gene TRBV29-1 combines with J gene TRBJ2-2; TRBD2 might be the D (6 bases). Germline V gives CDR1 SQVTM, CDR2 ANQGSEA. V lost 5 bases and J lost 6, with 16 bases in between. This CDR3 spans 14 amino acids. This chain's CDR3 is CSVSRDSQSGELFF. The DNA for the CDR3 is TGCAGCGTTTCGCGGGACTCCCAGTCCGGGGAGCTGTTTTTT.

V gene TRBV19 combines with J gene TRBJ1-5; no clear D. This CDR3 has 15 amino acids. The germline V gene has CDR1 LNHDA and CDR2 SQIVND (reference sequence). The V end was cut by 2 bases, the J end by 8 bases, with 16 bases between. The CDR3 sequence is CASSIRALLSEPQHF. In DNA form, the CDR3 reads TGTGCCAGTAGTATACGAGCGTTGCTGAGCGAGCCCCAGCATTTT.